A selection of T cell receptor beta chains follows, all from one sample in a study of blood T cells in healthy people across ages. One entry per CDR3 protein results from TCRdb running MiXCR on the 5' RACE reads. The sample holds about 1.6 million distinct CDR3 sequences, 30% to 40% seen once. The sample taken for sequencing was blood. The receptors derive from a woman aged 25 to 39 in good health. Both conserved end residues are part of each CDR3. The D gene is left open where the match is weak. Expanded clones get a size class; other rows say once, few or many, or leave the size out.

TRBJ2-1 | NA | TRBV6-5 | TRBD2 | CASSYASIGGGNEQFF | TGTGCCAGCAGTTACGCGAGCATCGGGGGGGGCAATGAGCAGTTCTTC
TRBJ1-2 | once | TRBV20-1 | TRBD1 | CSARSGQGAGYGYTF | TGCAGTGCTAGATCCGGACAGGGGGCGGGCTATGGCTACACCTTC
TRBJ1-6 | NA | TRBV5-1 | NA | CASSVGSNSPLHF | TGCGCCAGCAGCGTCGGATCTAATTCACCCCTCCACTTT
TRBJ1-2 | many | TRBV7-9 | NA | CASSLEQGRGYTF | TGTGCCAGCAGCTTGGAACAGGGACGTGGCTACACCTTC
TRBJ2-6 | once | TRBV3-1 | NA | CANSHVAGANVLTF | TGTGCCAACAGCCACGTCGCAGGGGCCAACGTCCTGACTTTC
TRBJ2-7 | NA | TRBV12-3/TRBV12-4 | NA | CASSLWDKHSYEQYF | TGTGCCAGCAGTTTATGGGACAAACACTCCTACGAGCAGTACTTC
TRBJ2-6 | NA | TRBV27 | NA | CASSSPTGYSGANVLTF | TGTGCCAGCAGTTCCCCTACAGGGTACTCTGGGGCCAACGTCCTGACTTTC
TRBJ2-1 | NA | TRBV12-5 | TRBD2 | CASGLEGGRASYNEQFF | TGTGCTAGTGGTTTGGAAGGCGGGAGGGCCTCCTACAATGAGCAGTTCTTC
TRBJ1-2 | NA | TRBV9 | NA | CASSVGTLRGYTF | TGTGCCAGCAGCGTCGGGACCTTGAGGGGCTACACCTTC
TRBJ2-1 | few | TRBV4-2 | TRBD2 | CASSQDLGGDVYNEQFF | TGTGCCAGCAGCCAAGATCTGGGGGGGGATGTCTACAATGAGCAGTTCTTC
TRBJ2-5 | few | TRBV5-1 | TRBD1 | CASSSGTGTETQYF | TGCGCCAGCAGCTCCGGGACAGGGACAGAGACCCAGTACTTC
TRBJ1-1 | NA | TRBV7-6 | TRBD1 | CASSRGGVNTEAFF | TGTGCCAGTTCCAGGGGGGGTGTGAACACTGAAGCTTTCTTT
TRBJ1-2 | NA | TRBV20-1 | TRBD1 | CSARWGQGSGNYGYTF | TGCAGTGCTAGATGGGGACAGGGTAGTGGTAACTATGGCTACACCTTC
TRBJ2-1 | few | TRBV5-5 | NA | CASSFGRGGYNEQFF | TGTGCCAGCAGCTTTGGCAGGGGGGGCTACAATGAGCAGTTCTTC
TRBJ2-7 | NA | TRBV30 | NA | CACLGSETYEQYF | TGTGCCTGCTTAGGGAGCGAAACCTACGAGCAGTACTTC
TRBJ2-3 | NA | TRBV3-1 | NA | CASSQEWTRRTDTQYF | TGTGCCAGCAGCCAAGAGTGGACCCGCCGCACAGATACGCAGTATTTT
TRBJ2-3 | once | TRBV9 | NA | CASSVFFTDTQYF | TGTGCCAGCAGCGTTTTCTTCACAGATACGCAGTATTTT
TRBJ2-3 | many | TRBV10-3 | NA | CAITTGEATTQYF | TGTGCCATCACCACGGGGGAGGCAACTACGCAGTATTTT
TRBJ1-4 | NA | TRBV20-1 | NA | CSARSGTNEKLFF | TGCAGTGCTAGGTCGGGGACTAATGAAAAACTGTTTTTT
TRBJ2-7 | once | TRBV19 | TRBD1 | CASSTSHRGDTYNEQYF | TGTGCCAGTAGTACCTCGCACAGGGGTGATACCTACAATGAGCAGTACTTC
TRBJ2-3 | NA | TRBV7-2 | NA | CASSPPTPTPDTQYF | TGTGCCAGCAGCCCGCCGACCCCAACGCCAGATACGCAGTATTTT
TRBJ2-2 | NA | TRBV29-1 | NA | CSVDGRGTGELFF | TGCAGCGTTGACGGCAGGGGCACCGGGGAGCTGTTTTTT
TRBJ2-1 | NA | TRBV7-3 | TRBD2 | CASSLSGSGKNEQFF | TGTGCCAGCAGCTTAAGCGGGAGTGGAAAAAATGAGCAGTTCTTC
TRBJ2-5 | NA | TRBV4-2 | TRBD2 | CASSPRLAGLQETQYF | TGTGCCAGCAGCCCCCGACTAGCGGGGCTCCAAGAGACCCAGTACTTC
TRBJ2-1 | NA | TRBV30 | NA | CAWGDPPNEQFF | TGTGCCTGGGGGGACCCCCCCAATGAGCAGTTCTTC
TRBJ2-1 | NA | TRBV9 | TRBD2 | CASSGGLGECNEQFF | TGTGCCAGCAGCGGGGGACTAGGGGAATGCAATGAGCAGTTCTTC
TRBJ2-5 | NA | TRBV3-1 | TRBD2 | CASSQDRFGGGFSPETQYF | TGTGCCAGCAGCCAAGATCGCTTCGGCGGGGGTTTTTCCCCAGAGACCCAGTACTTC
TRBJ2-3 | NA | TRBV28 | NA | CASISGGREDTDTQYF | TGTGCCAGCATTTCCGGCGGCAGGGAGGATACAGATACGCAGTATTTT
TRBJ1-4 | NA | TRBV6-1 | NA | CASSFFGEELFF | TGTGCCAGCAGTTTTTTCGGGGAGGAACTGTTTTTT
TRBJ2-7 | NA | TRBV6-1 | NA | CASSARAGAYEQYF | TGTGCCAGCAGCGCTCGGGCAGGGGCCTACGAGCAGTACTTC
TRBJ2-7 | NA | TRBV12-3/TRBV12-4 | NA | CASGVGGGNEQYF | TGTGCCAGCGGAGTAGGGGGTGGGAACGAGCAGTACTTC
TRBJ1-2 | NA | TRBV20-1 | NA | CSARDISGLNCGYTF | TGCAGTGCTAGAGATATTTCAGGTTTAAACTGTGGCTACACCTTC
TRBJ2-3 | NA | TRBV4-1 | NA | CASSQVAPGTDTQYF | TGCGCCAGCAGCCAAGTAGCACCGGGGACAGATACGCAGTATTTT
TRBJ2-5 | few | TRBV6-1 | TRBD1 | CASNRDRVKETQYF | TGTGCCAGCAACAGGGACAGGGTCAAAGAGACCCAGTACTTC
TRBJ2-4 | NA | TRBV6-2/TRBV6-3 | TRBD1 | CASSFRQGSTSIQYF | TGTGCCAGCAGTTTCAGACAGGGCTCAACTAGCATTCAGTACTTC
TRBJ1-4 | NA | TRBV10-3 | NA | CAIGDYEKLFF | TGTGCCATCGGGGACTATGAAAAACTGTTTTTT
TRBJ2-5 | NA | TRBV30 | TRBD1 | CACVQGSHETQYF | TGTGCCTGCGTACAGGGGAGTCATGAGACCCAGTACTTC
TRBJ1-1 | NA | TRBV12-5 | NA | CASGLSPGPMWDTEAFF | TGTGCTAGTGGTTTGTCCCCGGGCCCAATGTGGGACACTGAAGCTTTCTTT
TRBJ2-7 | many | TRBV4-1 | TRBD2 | CASSQGSRGNSRVGEQYF | TGCGCCAGCAGCCAAGGGTCGCGGGGGAACAGCCGTGTGGGGGAGCAGTACTTC